Here is one T cell receptor beta chain with its context. At one end the junction does not follow the germline gene, possibly because of a read error. The CDR3 is made up of 12 amino acids. Germline CDR1 and CDR2: MNHNY and SVGAGI (reference sequence). Clones were read by immunoSEQ multiplex PCR, and TCRdb kept only the in-frame ones, dropping some. The table has roughly 80,000 clones, around 92% seen once. This sample is part of a study of technical replicates of blood from a few donors. This chain links TRBV6-6 with TRBJ1-3, with D unclear. The sequenced material came from T cells isolated from PBMCs. The origin of this receptor is a human donor in good health. This CDR3 is CAISMEGNTIYF. The DNA of the CDR3 is TGCGCGATAAGCATGGAGGGAAACACCATATATTTT.